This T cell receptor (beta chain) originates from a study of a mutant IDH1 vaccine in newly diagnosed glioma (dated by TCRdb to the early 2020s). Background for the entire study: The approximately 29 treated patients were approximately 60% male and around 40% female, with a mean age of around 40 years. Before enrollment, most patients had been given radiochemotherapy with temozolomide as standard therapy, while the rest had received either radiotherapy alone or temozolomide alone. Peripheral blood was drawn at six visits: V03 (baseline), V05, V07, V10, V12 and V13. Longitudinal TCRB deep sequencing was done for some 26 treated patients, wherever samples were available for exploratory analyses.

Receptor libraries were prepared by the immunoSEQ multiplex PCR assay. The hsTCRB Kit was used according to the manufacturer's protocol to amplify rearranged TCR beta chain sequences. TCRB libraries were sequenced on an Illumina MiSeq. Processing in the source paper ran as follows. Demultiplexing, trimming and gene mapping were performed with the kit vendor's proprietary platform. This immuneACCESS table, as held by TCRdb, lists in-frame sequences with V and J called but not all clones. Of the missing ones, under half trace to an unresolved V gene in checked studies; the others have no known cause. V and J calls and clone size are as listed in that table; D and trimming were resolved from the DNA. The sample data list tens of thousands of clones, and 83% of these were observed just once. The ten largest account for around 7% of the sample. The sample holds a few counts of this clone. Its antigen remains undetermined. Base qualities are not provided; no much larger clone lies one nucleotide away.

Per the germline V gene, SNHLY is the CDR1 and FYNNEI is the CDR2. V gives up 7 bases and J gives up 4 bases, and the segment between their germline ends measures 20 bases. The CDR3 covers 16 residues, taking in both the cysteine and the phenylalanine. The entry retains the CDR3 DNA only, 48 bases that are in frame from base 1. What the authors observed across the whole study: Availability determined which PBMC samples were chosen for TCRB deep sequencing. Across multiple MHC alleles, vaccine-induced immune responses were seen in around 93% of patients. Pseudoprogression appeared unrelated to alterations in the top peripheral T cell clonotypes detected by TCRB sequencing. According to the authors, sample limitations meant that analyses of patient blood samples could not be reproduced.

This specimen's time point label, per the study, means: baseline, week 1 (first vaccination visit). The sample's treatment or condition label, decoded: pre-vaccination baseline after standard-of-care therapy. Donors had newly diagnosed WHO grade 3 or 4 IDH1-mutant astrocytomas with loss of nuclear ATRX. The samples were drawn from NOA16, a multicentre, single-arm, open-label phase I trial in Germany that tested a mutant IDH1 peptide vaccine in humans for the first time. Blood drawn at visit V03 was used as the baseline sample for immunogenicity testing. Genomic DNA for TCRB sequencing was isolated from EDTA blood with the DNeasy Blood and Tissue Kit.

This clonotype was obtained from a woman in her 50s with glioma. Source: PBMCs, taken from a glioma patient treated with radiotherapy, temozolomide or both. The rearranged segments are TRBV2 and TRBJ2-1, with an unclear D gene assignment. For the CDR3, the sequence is CASNLPSSSMYNEQFF. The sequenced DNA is TGTGCCAGCAACCTTCCGAGCAGCAGCATGTACAATGAGCAGTTCTTC.